This T cell receptor (beta chain) comes out of a study of T cell responses to AZD1222 COVID-19 vaccine. Trimming took off 4 bases at V and 2 bases at J, with 9 bases between the two ends. The CDR3 totals 13 residues. Per the germline V gene, CDR1 is MDHEN and CDR2 is SYDVKM. Produced via immunoSEQ multiplex PCR; TCRdb's table is partial and in-frame only. Found here are over 150,000 clones, about 90% of them singletons; the top ten hold around 2.6%. The chain joins TRBV28 to TRBJ2-7, with D possibly matching TRBD2 (6 bases). This specimen consisted of peripheral blood, obtained on day 0 of AZD1222 vaccination. The sequence came from an adult in good health. CDR3 loop: CASSSGGTYEQYF. DNA of the CDR3: TGTGCCAGCAGTTCCGGAGGGACCTACGAGCAGTACTTC.